This T cell receptor (beta chain) emerged from a study of blood T cell repertoires in COVID-19. Study in general: Samples came from the United States, Italy and Spain, spanning acute and convalescent COVID-19. In each case, the material was cDNA or gDNA derived from T cells, B-cell-depleted T cells, or PBMCs.

This CDR3 contains 13 residues. Trimming shortened V by 8 bases and J by 4 bases, and 14 bases separated the two germline ends. CDR1 is SGHTA, CDR2 FQGNSA, per germline. This clone was seen only a few times. Enrolment of Seattle patients took place during active infection, and they were followed longitudinally. Original handling: Amplification with reference gene primers provided the estimates of nucleated cell counts. Sequenced by immunoSEQ multiplex PCR; TCRdb stores in-frame clones only, minus some. That table is the source of V, J and clone size, and D and trimming were worked out from the DNA. The profile shows under 200,000 clones, just under 85% of them singletons.

The V gene is TRBV7-2, the J gene TRBJ2-5; the D gene is possibly TRBD1 (6 bases). The TCR comes from a woman of 80 years or more with COVID-19, enrolled during active disease. Sequencing input: peripheral blood. The CDR3 loop is CASSRQVLETQYF. CDR3 sequence (DNA): TGTGCCAGCTCAAGACAGGTTTTAGAGACCCAGTACTTC.